The 9 T cell receptor beta chains presented below share a single source sample, sequenced in a study of cytomegalovirus exposure and HLA in healthy donors (dated by TCRdb to about 2017). To prepare the library, the immunoSEQ multiplex PCR assay was applied. A mixture of 60 forward primers for TCR Vbeta segments and 13 reverse primers for TCR Jbeta segments was used in the multiplex PCR. Imported from immuneACCESS, the table was reduced by TCRdb to in-frame sequences with V and J called. These copies leave out some clones; in studies compared against another copy, an unresolved V gene accounts for under half, and the cause of the remainder is not known. Across this sample there are roughly 180,000 clones, with roughly 9.5% seen only once. The top ten hold approximately 1.3% of the sample. The sequenced material came from PBMCs. The receptor set was obtained from a woman between 25 and 40 years old in good health and CMV-seropositive.

Only a few counts were recorded for this clone. The J gene is TRBJ2-1, the V gene TRBV7-6; 7 positions match TRBD2. From germline, CDR1 is SGHVS and CDR2 FNYEAQ. The CDR3 runs to 16 residues. V lost 3 bases to trimming and J lost 6 bases; unmatched junction nucleotides: 11. The CDR3 loop reads CASSFSAGKGSNEQFF. DNA of the CDR3: TGTGCCAGCAGCTTTTCAGCGGGGAAAGGGTCCAATGAGCAGTTCTTC.

This clone was detected a few times. As DNA, the CDR3 is TGTGCCAGCAGCGTATCCAGCGGGAGCTACGAGCAGTACTTC. Protein sequence: CASSVSSGSYEQYF. The V gene is TRBV9, the J gene TRBJ2-7, with 8 bases that match TRBD2. CDR3 length equals 14 residues. V gave up 1 base and J gave up 3 bases; unmatched junction bases: 3. Germline V CDR1 and CDR2: SGDLS, YYNGEE.

This clone was counted between two and nine times. J is TRBJ2-1 and V is TRBV27; D is perhaps TRBD2 (6 bases). V lost 6 bases and J 6 bases, leaving 15 bases between the germline ends. Germline loops: CDR1 MNHEY, CDR2 SMNVEV (reference sequence). CDR3 length equals 14 residues. This CDR3 is CASRPGLEINEQFF. DNA of the CDR3: TGTGCCAGCAGGCCGGGACTTGAGATCAATGAGCAGTTCTTC.

This chain uses TRBV11-2 with TRBJ2-7; 9 bases match TRBD2. The CDR3 runs 16 residues. Germline V CDR1 and CDR2: SGHAT, FQNNGV. Trimming removed 2 bases from V and 4 bases from J; junction bases left unmatched: 9. This chain's CDR3 is CASSLLPSGALYEQYF. CDR3 coding DNA: TGTGCCAGCAGCTTATTGCCTAGCGGGGCGCTTTACGAGCAGTACTTC.

This clone was counted between two and nine times. The CDR3 spells CASPGLAGPYNEQFF. Here the CDR3 DNA reads TGTGCCAGCCCGGGACTAGCGGGTCCCTACAATGAGCAGTTCTTC. The rearrangement uses TRBV6-1 and TRBJ2-1, with 12 bases that match TRBD2. Trimming cost V 8 bases and J 2 bases; bases outside gene matches: 4. CDR3 length: 15 residues. The germline V gene has CDR1 MNHNS and CDR2 SASEGT.

The V and J genes are TRBV9 and TRBJ2-5; 12 nucleotides match TRBD2. CDR3 length: 15 residues. V was pared by 0 bases and J by 5 bases, with 2 bases of the junction left unmatched. Per germline, CDR1 SGDLS and CDR2 YYNGEE. CDR3 sequence (DNA): TGTGCCAGCAGCGTAGAAGGGACTAGCGGGGAGACCCAGTACTTC. Protein: CASSVEGTSGETQYF.

This chain links TRBV15 with TRBJ1-2; D unclear. In germline, CDR1 is LNHNV, CDR2 YYDKDF (reference sequence). The CDR3 spans 15 residues. Trimming left V 0 bases short and J 5 bases short, with 13 bases between. CDR3 coding DNA: TGTGCCACCAGCAGAGAGCGGGGTAGTCGGTATGGCTACACCTTC. Residues: CATSRERGSRYGYTF.

This clone was seen more than once but under ten times. For the CDR3, the DNA is TGCGCCAGCAGTTGGGGGACTAGCGGGAGAAAGTACGAGCAGTACTTC. Translating gives CASSWGTSGRKYEQYF. V usage is TRBV5-1 and J usage is TRBJ2-7, with 14 bases that match TRBD2. V shed 5 bases and J 4 bases; nucleotides not matched to a gene: 8. Germline V gene sequence: CDR1 SGHRS, CDR2 YFSETQ. This CDR3 contains 16 residues.

DNA for the CDR3: TGTGCCAGCAGTGATCCCATTTGGCTAGCGGGGGGCTACGAGCAGTACTTC. It is translated as CASSDPIWLAGGYEQYF. The chain joins TRBV2 to TRBJ2-7, with 11 bases that match TRBD2. There are 17 residues in the CDR3. The germline gives CDR1 SNHLY, CDR2 FYNNEI. The V gene end was trimmed by 3 bases and the J gene end by 3 bases; junction bases not matched to a gene: 10. The full variable domain, completed using reference TRBV2 and TRBJ2-7, is EPEVTQTPSHQVTQMGQEVILRCVPISNHLYFYWYRQILGQKVEFLVSFYNNEISEKSEIFDDQFSVERPDGSNFTLKIRSTKLEDSAMYFCASSDPIWLAGGYEQYFGPGTRLTVT.